The TCR beta chain described here comes from a study of control samples from healthy donors and cancer patients (dated by TCRdb to the early 2020s). Library preparation used the immunoSEQ multiplex PCR assay. As stored in TCRdb, this immuneACCESS dataset retains in-frame rearrangements with V and J assigned. A fraction of the clones does not appear; measured against another copy, unresolved V genes explain less than half of the discrepancy, and the remainder lacks a known reason. This sample comprises about 69,000 clones, more than 75% of them detected only once. Roughly 3.1% of the sample lies in the top ten. V is pared back by 5 bases and J by 6 bases, with 10 bases lying between the germline termini. CDR3 length: 12 amino acids, cysteine to phenylalanine. Only CDR3 DNA remains: 36 bases, in frame from the first base. The germline V gene (reference sequence) gives CDR1 as MNHNY and CDR2 as SVGAGI.

Concerning this clone: Its antigen remains unidentified. Base qualities are not at hand, and no much larger clone is one base apart.

The sequenced sample was PBMCs. This receptor was obtained from a woman between 50 and 59 years old with lung cancer. The rearranged segments are TRBV6-6 and TRBJ1-2; no D gene is confidently identified. This receptor carries the CDR3 CASSLSMDGYTF. The sequenced DNA: TGTGCCAGCAGTCTATCTATGGATGGCTACACCTTC.